These 29 T cell receptor beta chains were sequenced from one sample in a study of neurological immune-mediated disorders. TCRdb used MiXCR to reprocess the 5' RACE reads, holding one entry per CDR3 protein. The sample has about 59,000 distinct CDR3 sequences, over 3.5% seen once. The sequencing sample was made of PBMCs. The receptor source for this set is a woman between 50 and 59 years old with multiple sclerosis.

This clonotype was seen more than once but under ten times. V usage is TRBV10-3 and J usage is TRBJ2-7; D ambiguous. CDR3 length equals 11 residues. From germline, CDR1 is ENHRY and CDR2 SYGVKD. Trimming pared 2 bases from V and 3 bases from J, leaving 2 bases between. This CDR3 reads CAISEGYEQYF. For the CDR3, the DNA is TGTGCCATCAGTGAGGGCTACGAGCAGTACTTC.

The genes are TRBV5-1 and TRBJ2-7; 9 bases are a match to TRBD1. In germline, CDR1 is SGHRS, CDR2 YFSETQ. The CDR3 contains 15 residues. V trimming: 0 bases; J trimming: 4 bases; junction bases outside the gene matches: 5. CDR3 amino acids: CASSLAGQGIYEQYF. Here the CDR3 DNA reads TGCGCCAGCAGCTTGGCGGGACAGGGAATATACGAGCAGTACTTC.

There are many counts of this clonotype. The chain joins TRBV7-9 to TRBJ2-1, with TRBD2 matching 10 bases. Losses at the gene ends were 5 bases for V and 7 bases for J; bases not matched to a gene: 8. Germline-derived CDR1 and CDR2 are SEHNR and FQNEAQ (reference sequence). The CDR3 loop spans 15 amino acids. CDR3 nucleotide sequence: TGTGCCAGCAGCCCAACTCTTAGCGGGAGGAATGAGCAGTTCTTC. It translates to CASSPTLSGRNEQFF.

This clonotype showed up many times. This chain joins TRBV7-8 and TRBJ2-1; 11 bases align to TRBD2. V dropped 4 bases and J dropped 10; count of bases not matched to a gene: 9. The CDR3 has 15 residues. Per germline, CDR1 SGHVS and CDR2 FQNEAQ. CDR3 region: CASSSDPGTSGEQFF. The DNA for the CDR3 is TGTGCCAGCAGCTCTGATCCCGGGACTAGCGGCGAGCAGTTCTTC.

This clonotype was recorded many times. Germline and junction disagree at one end, which may indicate a read error. This rearrangement joins TRBV7-2 to TRBJ1-5; a weak D match, TRBD1 (6 bases). This CDR3 is 15 amino acids long. From germline, CDR1 is SGHTA and CDR2 FQGNSA. The DNA of the CDR3 is TGTGCCAGCAGCTTAGCGGGGGGGGCAGGTCAGCCCCAGAATTTT. Its translation: CASSLAGGAGQPQNF.

This clonotype was recorded many times. This rearrangement joins TRBV7-2 to TRBJ1-2; 8 bases match TRBD1. The ends lost 5 bases at V and 4 bases at J; junction bases unmatched: 6. The germline gives CDR1 SGHTA, CDR2 FQGNSA. The CDR3 consists of 14 residues. CDR3 protein: CASSAGQESYGYTF. The CDR3 DNA sequence: TGTGCCAGCAGCGCGGGACAGGAGAGCTATGGCTACACCTTC.

The rearrangement uses TRBV6-1 and TRBJ1-4; D remains ambiguous. Trimming pared 8 bases from V and 0 bases from J, leaving 13 bases between. Germline V gene sequence: CDR1 MNHNS, CDR2 SASEGT. This CDR3 is 15 amino acids long. The CDR3 sequence: CASRLDGSTNEKLFF. The DNA of the CDR3 is TGTGCCAGCCGACTGGACGGCTCAACTAATGAAAAACTGTTTTTT.

This clonotype was seen ten or more times. The chain employs TRBV3-1 and TRBJ2-7; D unresolved. V lost 3 bases, J lost 7 bases, and 7 bases lay in between. The CDR3 is 11 amino acids. Germline CDR1 LGHDT, CDR2 YNNKEL (reference sequence). The CDR3 DNA is TGTGCCAGCAGCCATACGCGGGAGCAGTACTTC. The encoded protein is CASSHTREQYF.

This clonotype was detected ten times or more. The chain combines TRBV20-1 with TRBJ1-2; 10 nucleotides agree with TRBD1. The CDR3 runs 15 residues. Losses at the gene ends were 6 bases for V and 0 bases for J; bases not matched to a gene: 7. Germline CDR1 reads DFQATT; CDR2 reads SNEGSKA (reference sequence). The CDR3 bases are TGCAGTGCCGTGACAGGGGGCGCTTCTAACTATGGCTACACCTTC. Residues: CSAVTGGASNYGYTF.

Note on this clonotype: The junction shows a germline mismatch at one end, possibly a read error. CDR3 region: CASSLGVANQPQNF. The DNA of the CDR3 is TGTGCCAGCAGCTTGGGAGTGGCAAATCAGCCCCAGAATTTT. The rearrangement uses TRBV5-6 and TRBJ1-5; D uncertain. The CDR3 contains 14 residues. Looked up from germline, CDR1 is SGHDT and CDR2 is YYEEEE. Combining the CDR3 with reference TRBV5-6 and TRBJ1-5 gives the whole variable domain DAGVTQSPTHLIKTRGQQVTLRCSPKSGHDTVSWYQQALGQGPQFIFQYYEEEERQRGNFPDRFSGHQFPNYSSELNVNALLLGDSALYLCASSLGVANQPQNFGDGTRLSIL.

The V gene is TRBV7-2, the J gene TRBJ2-7, with D perhaps matching TRBD2 (6 bases). Trimming shortened V by 4 bases and J by 2 bases, and 18 bases separated the two germline ends. This CDR3 is 16 amino acids long. CDR1 SGHTA and CDR2 FQGNSA come from the germline V gene. The CDR3 DNA is TGTGCCAGCAGCTCCCTGGGCGGGATGTGGACCTACGAGCAGTACTTC. Protein product: CASSSLGGMWTYEQYF.

This clonotype appeared many times. The chain links TRBV5-1 to TRBJ1-1; D uncertain. CDR3 size: 14 residues. Deletions cut 3 bases from V and 1 base from J, with 10 bases between. From germline, CDR1 is SGHRS and CDR2 YFSETQ. CDR3 DNA: TGCGCCAGCAGCTCGGGCAGTCCGAACACTGAAGCTTTCTTT. Residues: CASSSGSPNTEAFF.

This clonotype was counted ten times or more. The J gene is TRBJ2-3, the V gene TRBV3-1; a weak D match, TRBD2 (5 bases). V lost 4 bases and J 1 base, leaving 9 bases between the germline ends. Germline V lookup: CDR1 LGHDT, CDR2 YNNKEL (reference sequence). This CDR3 spans 14 amino acids. CDR3 DNA sequence: TGTGCCAGCAGCCGAGGGTATGGCACAGATACGCAGTATTTT. Encoded protein: CASSRGYGTDTQYF.

In this sample, this clonotype turned up many times. The CDR3 reads CASSLWGPRGLAGRGEQFF. CDR3 sequence (DNA): TGCGCCAGCAGCTTGTGGGGTCCTCGAGGACTAGCGGGACGCGGTGAGCAGTTCTTC. The V gene is TRBV5-1, the J gene TRBJ2-1; 12 bases match TRBD2. This CDR3 has 19 residues. The trim removed 1 base at V and 9 bases at J, leaving 17 bases unmatched. CDR1 and CDR2 from the germline V gene are SGHRS and YFSETQ.

This clonotype was seen at least ten times. J is TRBJ2-4 and V is TRBV7-8; the D call may be TRBD1 or TRBD2 (6 bases each). Germline V lookup: CDR1 SGHVS, CDR2 FQNEAQ. The germline V and J ends were trimmed by 4 bases and 9 bases, with 16 bases remaining between them. The CDR3 spans 14 residues. CDR3 nucleotide sequence: TGTGCCAGCAGCTCTGCTAGCGAGGGGGGCATTCAGTACTTC. The encoded protein is CASSSASEGGIQYF.

This clonotype was seen repeatedly, ten times or more. This chain joins TRBV7-9 and TRBJ2-7; 10 nucleotides align to TRBD1. The CDR3 sequence is 14 residues long. V gave up 7 bases and J gave up 3 bases; unmatched junction bases: 6. The germline V gene has CDR1 SEHNR and CDR2 FQNEAQ (reference sequence). The CDR3 DNA is TGTGCCAGCACGCGAGGGACAGGGGACTACGAGCAGTACTTC. Its protein product is CASTRGTGDYEQYF.

This clonotype turned up a few times. The DNA for the CDR3 is TGTGCCAGCAGCCAAGAACCTAGCGGGAGCACAGATACGCAGTATTTT. Its protein product is CASSQEPSGSTDTQYF. The genes are TRBV3-1 and TRBJ2-3, with TRBD2 matching 8 bases. J lost 0 bases, V lost 0 bases, and 2 bases had no gene match. CDR3 size: 16 residues. In germline, CDR1 is LGHDT, CDR2 YNNKEL (reference sequence).

The chain carries TRBV5-1 and TRBJ2-7, with D perhaps TRBD1 (6 bases). The CDR3 runs 15 residues. Germline CDR1 and CDR2: SGHRS and YFSETQ. V was trimmed by 0 bases and J by 2 bases, leaving 12 bases between them. The CDR3 coding sequence is TGCGCCAGCAGCTTGGCCAACAGGGAACCCTACGAGCAGTACTTC. Protein product: CASSLANREPYEQYF.

This clonotype was recorded at least ten times. The V call is TRBV20-1, the J call TRBJ2-7, with 9 bases matching TRBD1. Germline V lookup: CDR1 DFQATT, CDR2 SNEGSKA (reference sequence). The V gene end was trimmed by 5 bases and the J gene end by 1 base; junction bases not matched to a gene: 3. The CDR3 consists of 13 residues. The CDR3 here is CSAGGQGSYEQYF. For the CDR3, the DNA is TGCAGTGCTGGGGGACAGGGATCCTACGAGCAGTACTTC.

The sample holds many counts of this clonotype. This chain joins TRBV29-1 and TRBJ2-5; no definite D call. The CDR3 has 11 amino acids. Germline CDR1 is SQVTM and CDR2 is ANQGSEA. V was trimmed by 4 bases and J by 1 base, leaving 4 bases between them. CDR3 sequence reads: CSVVGQETQYF. The CDR3, as DNA: TGCAGCGTTGTTGGCCAAGAGACCCAGTACTTC.

This clonotype has at least ten counts. The chain links TRBV29-1 to TRBJ2-2; 7 nucleotides match TRBD2. V trimming: 0 bases; J trimming: 0 bases; junction bases outside the gene matches: 1. Germline-derived CDR1 and CDR2 are SQVTM and ANQGSEA. CDR3 size: 15 residues. The CDR3 bases are TGCAGCGTTGAAGACGCGGGGGCGAACACCGGGGAGCTGTTTTTT. Translation: CSVEDAGANTGELFF.

This clonotype has a count of ten or more. This sequence joins TRBV12-3 or TRBV12-4 and TRBJ2-1, with 14 positions matching TRBD2. The CDR3 consists of 16 residues. Trimming at V came to 6 bases and at J to 3 bases, leaving 4 bases not matched to a gene. This chain's CDR3 is CASSPGLAGGYNEQFF. CDR3 bases: TGTGCCAGCAGCCCCGGACTAGCGGGGGGCTACAATGAGCAGTTCTTC.

In this sample, this clonotype turned up many times. The chain is built from TRBV7-2 and TRBJ2-7, with a possible D match to TRBD1 (6 bases). This CDR3 is built from 14 residues. V lost 1 base and J 1 base, leaving 8 bases between the germline ends. Germline loops: CDR1 SGHTA, CDR2 FQGNSA. CDR3 protein: CASSLGRGSYEQYF. The CDR3 DNA follows: TGTGCCAGCAGCTTAGGCAGGGGATCCTACGAGCAGTACTTC.

There are many counts of this clonotype. V is TRBV4-3 and J is TRBJ2-1; perhaps TRBD1 as D (5 bases). The CDR3 is 15 residues long. V lost 2 bases and J lost 4, with 12 bases in between. From germline, CDR1 is LGHNA and CDR2 YSLEER. CDR3: CASSQRLQVYNEQFF. The CDR3 DNA follows: TGCGCCAGCAGCCAACGTCTACAGGTATACAATGAGCAGTTCTTC.

This clonotype was seen at least ten times. The chain joins TRBV7-9 to TRBJ2-1; 9 bases match TRBD2. Germline V CDR1 and CDR2: SEHNR, FQNEAQ (reference sequence). Losses at the gene ends were 4 bases for V and 5 bases for J; bases not matched to a gene: 9. CDR3 size: 16 residues. The CDR3 nucleotides read TGTGCCAGCAGCTACCTAGCGGGAACCCTCAACAATGAGCAGTTCTTC. This sequence encodes CASSYLAGTLNNEQFF. The entire variable domain, with the rest obtained from reference TRBV7-9 and TRBJ2-1, is as follows: DTGVSQNPRHKITKRGQNVTFRCDPISEHNRLYWYRQTLGQGPEFLTYFQNEAQLEKSRLLSDRFSAERPKGSFSTLEIQRTEQGDSAMYLCASSYLAGTLNNEQFFGPGTRLTVL.

There are many counts of this clonotype. J is TRBJ1-4 and V is TRBV12-3 or TRBV12-4; 9 bases are a match to TRBD1. This CDR3 has 16 amino acids. Trimming cost V 5 bases and J 3 bases; bases outside gene matches: 7. The DNA for the CDR3 is TGTGCCAGCAGTCTACAGACAGGGGGACCTAATGAAAAACTGTTTTTT. Amino acid sequence: CASSLQTGGPNEKLFF.

This clonotype was counted ten times or more. The chain employs TRBV4-2 and TRBJ2-7, with a tentative D call TRBD2 (6 bases). The CDR3 has 15 amino acids. The V and J ends lost 1 base and 0 bases respectively, with 10 bases between them. CDR1 is LGHNA, CDR2 YNFKEQ, per germline. CDR3 sequence reads: CASSQAPGVSYEQYF. The CDR3 DNA is TGTGCCAGCAGCCAAGCCCCGGGGGTCTCCTACGAGCAGTACTTC.

Notes on this clonotype: This may be a read error: a much more frequent sequence differs by one nucleotide. The V and J genes are TRBV5-1 and TRBJ2-2; D gene ambiguous. The V end lost 0 bases, the J end lost 0 bases, and 9 bases lay between the germline ends. The CDR3 is 16 amino acids. In germline, CDR1 is SGHRS, CDR2 YFSETQ. In DNA, the CDR3 is TGCGCCAGCAGCTTGGTAGTGAGGACGAACACCGGGGAGCTGTTTTTT. This translates into CASSLVVRTNTGELFF.

This clonotype was seen at least ten times. J is TRBJ2-7 and V is TRBV15; 7 bases align to TRBD1. The length of the CDR3 is 15 residues. V was pared by 3 bases and J by 2 bases, with 7 bases of the junction left unmatched. Germline values: CDR1 LNHNV, CDR2 YYDKDF (reference sequence). The CDR3 protein is CATSSQTGRAYEQYF. CDR3 nucleotides: TGTGCCACCAGCAGCCAGACAGGGCGCGCCTACGAGCAGTACTTC.